The 2 T cell receptor beta chains listed next were all sequenced from one sample in a study of Ad26.COV2.S vaccination and SARS-CoV-2 variants. Treatment given: some 20 received Ad26.COV2.S at low or high dose, single or two shots; roughly five received placebo; per-sample allocation not given. Sampling was done on day 63 after the first vaccine or placebo injection. Clones were sequenced by immunoSEQ multiplex PCR, and TCRdb holds only the in-frame ones, with some missing. The sample has approximately 360,000 clones; roughly 80% are singletons. The sequences come from peripheral blood, collected in a trial of Ad26.COV2.S vaccine versus placebo. Receptors were obtained from a person aged 18-60 years who received the Ad26.COV2.S COVID-19 vaccine or a placebo.

Only one count was recorded for this clone. This chain uses TRBV5-1 with TRBJ2-7, with a possible D match to TRBD1 (6 bases). Trimming removed 3 bases at V and 3 bases at J, with 16 bases between. Germline loops: CDR1 SGHRS, CDR2 YFSETQ. The CDR3 is made up of 15 amino acids. CDR3 nucleotide sequence: TGCGCCAGCAGCTCGCCAGTTGGACAGCTCTACGAGCAGTACTTC. This gives the protein CASSSPVGQLYEQYF. Supplemented by reference TRBV5-1 and TRBJ2-7, the full variable domain reads KAGVTQTPRYLIKTRGQQVTLSCSPISGHRSVSWYQQTPGQGLQFLFEYFSETQRNKGNFPGRFSGRQFSNSRSEMNVSTLELGDSALYLCASSSPVGQLYEQYFGPGTRLTVT.

The chain combines TRBV11-3 with TRBJ2-7; no clear D gene. The CDR3 length is 13 residues. Germline CDR1 reads SGHNT; CDR2 reads YENEEA. Trimming stripped 1 base from V and 6 bases from J, with 10 bases between. The CDR3 spells CASSLGPSREQYF. The CDR3 region has the DNA TGTGCCAGCAGCTTAGGGCCCAGTCGCGAGCAGTACTTC.